This T cell receptor beta chain comes out of a study of blood T cell repertoires in COVID-19. CDR1 is MDHEN and CDR2 is SYDVKM in the germline V gene. The CDR3 contains 15 residues. Deletions cut 5 bases from V and 6 bases from J, with 19 bases between. The method was immunoSEQ multiplex PCR; TCRdb's version includes in-frame clones alone and lacks a portion of them. The data contain tens of thousands of clones, 75% to 90% of them singletons. The rearrangement links TRBV28 to TRBJ1-2; possible D gene TRBD1, 5 bases. Sequencing was performed on peripheral blood. The TCR sequence derives from a human donor in a cohort sampled during active COVID-19. The donor label of this sample is uncertain. CDR3 in amino acids: CASSGAEREVDGYTF. Here the CDR3 DNA reads TGTGCCAGCAGTGGGGCTGAGAGGGAGGTGGATGGCTACACCTTC.